Following are 3 T cell receptor beta chains from one sample sequenced in a study of blood T cells in healthy people across ages. Primers used in a second PCR of about 6 to 11 cycles were a sample-barcoded 5' primer and a J-beta primer mix. TCRdb re-analysed the 5' RACE reads in MiXCR, keeping a single row per CDR3 protein. Here the sample spans 900,000 to 950,000 distinct CDR3 sequences, 29% being singletons. The same sample was also used in a study of T cells of mothers and their children.

Sequences were obtained from blood. These receptors were obtained from a woman aged 40 to 50 in good health.

A word on this clonotype: A much larger clone is a single base away; this may be a read error. This chain joins TRBV4-1 and TRBJ2-1; 10 nucleotides agree with TRBD2. Germline CDR1 reads MGHRA; CDR2 reads YSYEKL. The CDR3 is 15 amino acids. Germline trimming cut 1 base from V and 10 bases from J; bases unmatched to any gene: 7. Here the CDR3 reads CASSQGLAGAYEQFF. The CDR3 DNA follows: TGCGCCAGCAGCCAAGGGCTAGCGGGGGCCTACGAGCAGTTCTTC.

Ten or more counts support this clonotype. The V and J genes are TRBV11-1 and TRBJ2-7; D could derive from TRBD1 or TRBD2 (5 bases each). V was trimmed by 5 bases and J by 2 bases, leaving 16 bases between them. The CDR3 length is 15 residues. In germline, CDR1 is SGHAT, CDR2 FQDESV (reference sequence). The CDR3 sequence: CASSAMGVGTYEQYF. The CDR3 DNA reads as TGTGCCAGCAGCGCCATGGGGGTGGGGACCTACGAGCAGTACTTC.

Remarks on this clonotype: Its ends do not fully match the called genes, so a read error is possible. V is TRBV7-2 and J is TRBJ1-1; the D gene is possibly TRBD1 (5 bases). This CDR3 contains 16 residues. The germline CDR1 and CDR2 sequences are SGHTA and FQGNSA. The CDR3 DNA follows: TGTGCCAACAGCTTAGTCCCCCAGGGCCTGAACACTGAAGCTTTCTTT. It is translated as CANSLVPQGLNTEAFF.